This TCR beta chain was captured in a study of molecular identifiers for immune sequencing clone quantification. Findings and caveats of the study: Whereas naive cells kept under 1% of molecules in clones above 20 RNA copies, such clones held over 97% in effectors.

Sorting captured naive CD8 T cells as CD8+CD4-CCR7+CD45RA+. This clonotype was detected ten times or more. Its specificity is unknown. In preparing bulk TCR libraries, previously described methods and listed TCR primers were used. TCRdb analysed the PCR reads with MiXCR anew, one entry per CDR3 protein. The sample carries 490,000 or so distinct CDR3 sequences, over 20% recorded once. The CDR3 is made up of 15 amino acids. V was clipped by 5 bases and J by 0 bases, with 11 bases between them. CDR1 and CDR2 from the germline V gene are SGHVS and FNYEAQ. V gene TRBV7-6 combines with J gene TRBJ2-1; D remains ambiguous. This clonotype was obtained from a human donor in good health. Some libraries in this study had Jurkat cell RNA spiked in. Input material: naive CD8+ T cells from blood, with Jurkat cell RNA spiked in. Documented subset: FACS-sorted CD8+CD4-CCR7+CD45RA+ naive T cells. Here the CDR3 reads CASSRQLSSYNEQFF. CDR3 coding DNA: TGTGCCAGCAGCCGTCAATTGAGCTCCTACAATGAGCAGTTCTTC.